One and the same sample provided the 20 T cell receptor beta chains below, sequenced in a study of Graves' ophthalmopathy and Graves' hyperthyroidism. RNA transcripts yielded amplified TCR beta CDR3 regions. A first-round RT-PCR used HTBI primers, followed by a second-round multiplex PCR. TCRdb reanalysed the multiplex PCR reads using MiXCR and keeps one entry per CDR3 protein. The table lists 300,000 or so distinct CDR3 sequences, roughly a sixth of them singletons. Sequencing used peripheral blood. The source is an adult man with Graves' ophthalmopathy.

This clonotype was seen ten or more times. The chain has TRBV28 and TRBJ1-2; perhaps TRBD1 as D (6 bases). V was cut by 4 bases and J by 5 bases, with 20 bases left in between. Germline values: CDR1 MDHEN, CDR2 SYDVKM. There are 16 residues in the CDR3. CDR3 loop: CASSSPTPDRRYGYTF. The CDR3, as DNA: TGTGCCAGCAGTTCCCCAACCCCCGACAGGAGATATGGCTACACCTTC.

This clonotype appeared many times. V is TRBV12-3 or TRBV12-4 and J is TRBJ1-5, with 7 bases matching TRBD1. CDR3 size: 14 residues. J was trimmed by 6 bases and V by 4 bases; bases with no gene match: 6. CDR3 loop: CASSSQGEGQPQHF. CDR3 nucleotide sequence: TGTGCCAGCAGTTCTCAGGGGGAGGGTCAGCCCCAGCATTTT.

This sequence joins TRBV12-3 or TRBV12-4 and TRBJ1-1, with 9 bases aligning to TRBD1. The CDR3 totals 14 residues. The J segment lost 1 base and the V segment lost 6 bases, leaving 3 bases of the junction unmatched. As DNA, the CDR3 is TGTGCCAGCAGGATGACAGGGGGGAACACTGAAGCTTTCTTT. The encoded protein is CASRMTGGNTEAFF.

This clonotype was counted many times. The chain uses TRBV5-1 and TRBJ2-5, with 14 bases identical to TRBD2. Trimming cost V 0 bases and J 5 bases; bases outside gene matches: 9. Germline CDR1 is SGHRS and CDR2 is YFSETQ. This CDR3 is built from 18 residues. CDR3 amino acids: CASSLVGLAGGGPETQYF. The DNA for the CDR3 is TGCGCCAGCAGCTTGGTAGGACTAGCGGGAGGAGGTCCCGAGACCCAGTACTTC. The whole variable domain, remainder taken from reference TRBV5-1 and TRBJ2-5, is KAGVTQTPRYLIKTRGQQVTLSCSPISGHRSVSWYQQTPGQGLQFLFEYFSETQRNKGNFPGRFSGRQFSNSRSEMNVSTLELGDSALYLCASSLVGLAGGGPETQYFGPGTRLLVL.

This clonotype was observed a handful of times. The chain is built from TRBV4-3 and TRBJ2-7; 9 positions agree with TRBD1. V gave up 0 bases and J gave up 2 bases; unmatched junction bases: 8. Germline CDR1 reads LGHNA; CDR2 reads YSLEER. The CDR3 has 17 residues. The CDR3 DNA is TGCGCCAGCAGCCAAGATTCCGGACAGGGGTCGACCTACGAGCAGTACTTC. It specifies CASSQDSGQGSTYEQYF.

This clonotype was recorded many times. The chain employs TRBV5-1 and TRBJ2-3; 9 bases are shared with TRBD1. Losses at the gene ends were 4 bases for V and 5 bases for J; bases not matched to a gene: 5. This CDR3 has 14 residues. CDR1 and CDR2 from the germline V gene are SGHRS and YFSETQ. The CDR3 here is CASSVGQGKDTQYF. CDR3 nucleotides: TGCGCCAGCAGCGTTGGACAGGGGAAAGATACGCAGTATTTT.

This clonotype has ten or more counts. V and J are TRBV13 and TRBJ1-1; TRBD1 matches 7 bases. V shed 5 bases and J 1 base; nucleotides not matched to a gene: 10. Germline V lookup: CDR1 PRHDT, CDR2 FYEKMQ (reference sequence). The CDR3 sequence is 16 residues long. The CDR3 region is CASSRRDRRENTEAFF. For the CDR3, the DNA is TGTGCCAGCAGCCGCCGGGACAGAAGAGAGAACACTGAAGCTTTCTTT.

This clonotype occurred many times. V gene TRBV7-2 combines with J gene TRBJ1-2, with 7 bases aligning to TRBD1. Germline loops: CDR1 SGHTA, CDR2 FQGNSA. Trimming at V came to 5 bases and at J to 7 bases, leaving 10 bases not matched to a gene. This CDR3 is 14 amino acids long. The CDR3 DNA reads as TGTGCCAGCAGCACCCCCAGGGGGGAGGCTGGCTACACCTTC. Amino acids: CASSTPRGEAGYTF. Variable domain in full (rest from reference TRBV7-2 and TRBJ1-2): GAGVSQSPSNKVTEKGKDVELRCDPISGHTALYWYRQSLGQGLEFLIYFQGNSAPDKSGLPSDRFSAERTGGSVSTLTIQRTQQEDSAVYLCASSTPRGEAGYTFGSGTRLTVV.

This clonotype has just a few counts. At one end, the junction sequence differs from germline, possibly due to a read error. This chain connects TRBV18 to TRBJ2-5, with D hard to call. CDR3 length: 14 amino acids. Germline loops: CDR1 KGHSH, CDR2 LQKENI. The CDR3 loop is CAGSQIGDQETQYF. Here the CDR3 DNA reads TGTGCCGGCTCACAAATAGGAGATCAAGAGACCCAGTACTTC.

In its sample, this clonotype was seen many times. In DNA, the CDR3 is TGTGCCAGCAGGCTGGGCGAAGGCTACACCTTC. Amino acids: CASRLGEGYTF. The chain links TRBV6-1 to TRBJ1-2; D gene ambiguous. This CDR3 comprises 11 residues. CDR1 and CDR2 (germline): MNHNS, SASEGT. Trimming shortened V by 6 bases and J by 8 bases, and 10 bases separated the two germline ends.

This clonotype was counted many times. V is TRBV30 and J is TRBJ1-6; TRBD1 aligns across 10 bases. The CDR3 has 18 amino acids. Germline CDR1 and CDR2: GTSNPN and SVGIG (reference sequence). The J segment lost 9 bases and the V segment lost 0 bases, leaving 14 bases of the junction unmatched. The CDR3 DNA reads TGTGCCTGGAGTGTACGCGGGACAGGGGCGACCCGGGGTTCACCCCTCCACTTT. Protein: CAWSVRGTGATRGSPLHF.

Regarding this clonotype: This likely comes from a read error, as the CDR3 has no conserved phenylalanine or tryptophan at its end. The rearrangement links TRBV7-2 to TRBJ1-1, with D unresolved. The CDR3 spans 13 residues. Germline V gene data show CDR1 as SGHTA and CDR2 as FQGNSA. Trimming removed 1 base at V and 0 bases at J, with 3 bases between. CDR3 bases: TGTGCCAGCAGCTTAGTAATGAACACTGAAGCTTTCCTT. The encoded protein is CASSLVMNTEAFL.

This clonotype was detected many times. The V gene is TRBV4-1, the J gene TRBJ1-1; tentative D call: TRBD1 (5 bases). CDR3 length: 14 residues. Germline V gives CDR1 MGHRA, CDR2 YSYEKL. V lost 1 base and J lost 5, with 11 bases in between. The CDR3 spells CASSQAAGTTEAFF. CDR3 nucleotide sequence: TGCGCCAGCAGCCAAGCTGCGGGGACGACTGAAGCTTTCTTT.

This clonotype was counted many times. The chain recombines TRBV6-5 with TRBJ2-7, with D unresolved. The CDR3 contains 12 residues. Germline-derived CDR1 and CDR2 are MNHEY and SVGAGI. Between the trimmed V and J ends, which lost 6 bases and 4 bases, there was a span of 10 bases. DNA of the CDR3: TGTGCCAGCAGGGGCGGCGATTACGAGCAGTACTTC. Translation: CASRGGDYEQYF.

This clonotype was seen repeatedly, ten times or more. The V call is TRBV9, the J call TRBJ2-2; D may be TRBD2 (6 bases). The V end lost 6 bases, the J end lost 7 bases, and 22 bases lay between the germline ends. The CDR3 is made up of 16 amino acids. From germline, CDR1 is SGDLS and CDR2 YYNGEE. As DNA, the CDR3 is TGTGCCAGCACCCCGAAGGGACTGGGAAGTCTCGGGGAGCTGTTTTTT. Translated, it gives CASTPKGLGSLGELFF.

This clonotype was seen ten or more times. The chain joins TRBV6-5 to TRBJ1-1; possible D gene TRBD1, 6 bases. The CDR3 sequence is 15 residues long. Germline V CDR1 and CDR2: MNHEY, SVGAGI. V shed 6 bases and J shed 4 bases, with 18 bases lying between them. CDR3 DNA: TGTGCCAGCAGCCGAGGGCCAGGGGCGAGCACTGAAGCTTTCTTT. This sequence encodes CASSRGPGASTEAFF.

This clonotype was seen repeatedly, ten times or more. This chain links TRBV7-2 with TRBJ2-4, with a tentative D call TRBD2 (6 bases). The V and J ends lost 3 bases and 2 bases respectively, with 8 bases between them. Germline CDR1 is SGHTA and CDR2 is FQGNSA. The CDR3 contains 14 residues. CDR3: CASSLGGSKNIQYF. CDR3 DNA: TGTGCCAGCAGCTTGGGGGGTTCCAAAAACATTCAGTACTTC.

This clonotype was observed many times. V gene TRBV19 combines with J gene TRBJ1-2; weak D call: TRBD1 (5 bases). CDR1 is LNHDA and CDR2 is SQIVND in the germline V gene (reference sequence). CDR3 length: 15 residues. The V gene lost 6 bases and the J gene lost 3 bases, with 17 bases spanning the gap. The CDR3 nucleotides read TGTGCCAGTAGCTACGGGGGTCGTGAACACTATGGCTACACCTTC. Protein product: CASSYGGREHYGYTF.

This clonotype has at least ten counts. The genes are TRBV15 and TRBJ1-2, with 7 nucleotides matching TRBD1. Trimming removed 0 bases from V and 2 bases from J; junction bases left unmatched: 9. The germline V gene has CDR1 LNHNV and CDR2 YYDKDF (reference sequence). The CDR3 length is 17 residues. The CDR3 sequence is CATSRDLEGAVNYGYTF. The CDR3 DNA reads as TGTGCCACCAGCAGAGATCTGGAGGGGGCCGTAAACTATGGCTACACCTTC.

The rearrangement uses TRBV7-9 and TRBJ2-7; TRBD2 matches 14 bases. With 4 bases clipped from V and 5 bases from J, the junction kept 4 bases outside the gene matches. The CDR3 loop spans 15 amino acids. Germline lookup yields CDR1 SEHNR and CDR2 FQNEAQ (reference sequence). Written as DNA, the CDR3 is TGTGCCAGCAGCTCGGGACTAGCGGGAGTCCACGAGCAGTACTTC. Translated: CASSSGLAGVHEQYF.